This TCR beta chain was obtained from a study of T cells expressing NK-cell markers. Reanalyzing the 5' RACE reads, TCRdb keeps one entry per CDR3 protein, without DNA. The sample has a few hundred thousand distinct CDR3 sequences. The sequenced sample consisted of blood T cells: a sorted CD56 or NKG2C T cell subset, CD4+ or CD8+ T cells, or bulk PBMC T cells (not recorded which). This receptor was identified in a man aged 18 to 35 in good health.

CDR3 sequence reads: CASSYYGWNTEAFF. The V and J genes are TRBV5-1 and TRBJ1-1. Per germline, CDR1 SGHRS and CDR2 YFSETQ. The CDR3 length is 14 residues.